Listed below are T cell receptor beta chains from one sample, sequenced in a study of radiotherapy plus CTLA-4 blockade in lung cancer. Generated by immunoSEQ multiplex PCR, the TCRdb table keeps only in-frame clones and is missing some. Among about 83,000 clones listed, about 79% were seen once. Material: peripheral blood, obtained from a patient treated with radiotherapy plus ipilimumab. The receptors shown here come from a human donor with non-small cell lung cancer who had a partial response to radiotherapy plus ipilimumab. Some clones in this sample may be carry-over from other donors' samples. CDR3s include the opening cysteine and the closing phenylalanine or tryptophan. The D gene is left open where the match is weak. The size of a clone is reported for some rows only, either as once, few or many, or as a class for expanded clones.

d_gene	abundance	v_gene	j_gene	CDR3aa	CDR3nt
TRBD1	-	TRBV5-4	TRBJ1-2	CASSGGWTGGARYTF	TGTGCCAGCAGCGGGGGATGGACAGGGGGCGCCCGCTACACCTTC
-	-	TRBV4-1	TRBJ1-5	CASSPPGQPQHF	TGCGCCAGCAGCCCCCCGGGACAGCCCCAGCATTTT
TRBD2	-	TRBV7-9	TRBJ2-7	CASMAPGLAGGHEQYF	TGTGCCAGCATGGCCCCAGGACTAGCGGGGGGGCACGAGCAGTACTTC
-	once	TRBV7-9	TRBJ2-3	CASSLGASTDTQYF	TGTGCCAGCAGCTTAGGGGCTAGCACAGATACGCAGTATTTT
-	-	TRBV5-6	TRBJ2-7	CASSFGPISRYEQYF	TGTGCCAGCAGCTTTGGCCCAATTTCTAGGTACGAGCAGTACTTC
TRBD2	-	TRBV19	TRBJ2-1	CASSVGLAGEGGNEQFF	TGTGCCAGTAGTGTGGGACTAGCGGGAGAAGGGGGCAATGAGCAGTTCTTC
TRBD1	once	TRBV7-3	TRBJ2-3	CASSFETGGADTQYF	TGTGCCAGCAGCTTCGAGACAGGGGGCGCAGATACGCAGTATTTT
-	-	TRBV21-1	TRBJ2-7	CASTLSGRDSYEQYF	TGTGCCAGCACCTTATCCGGGAGGGATTCCTACGAGCAGTACTTC
-	-	TRBV18	TRBJ1-1	CASSPVGAGNTEAFF	TGTGCCAGCTCACCGGTGGGGGCGGGGAACACTGAAGCTTTCTTT
TRBD1	-	TRBV5-1	TRBJ1-2	CASSLGQGYYGYTF	TGCGCCAGCAGCTTGGGACAGGGTTACTATGGCTACACCTTC
-	few	TRBV7-3	TRBJ2-1	CASSQLGASEQFF	TGTGCCAGCAGCCAACTGGGGGCTTCTGAGCAGTTCTTC
-	-	TRBV7-2	TRBJ1-1	CASSLDSRGLTEAFF	TGTGCCAGCAGCTTAGACAGTCGAGGGTTAACTGAAGCTTTCTTT
-	once	TRBV11-3	TRBJ2-7	CASSLGPEQYF	TGTGCCAGCAGCTTAGGGCCCGAGCAGTACTTC
-	-	TRBV5-1	TRBJ2-3	CASSLGRSTDTQYF	TGCGCCAGCAGCTTGGGCAGGAGCACAGATACGCAGTATTTT
TRBD1	-	TRBV5-6	TRBJ2-1	CASSRTGRYWFF	TGTGCCAGCAGCCGGACAGGGAGGTATTGGTTCTTC
-	-	TRBV4-3	TRBJ1-1	CASSQDPGVNTEAFF	TGCGCCAGCAGCCAAGATCCAGGGGTCAACACTGAAGCTTTCTTT
-	-	TRBV19	TRBJ1-5	CASSNRQVSNQPQHF	TGTGCCAGTAGTAACAGACAGGTTAGCAATCAGCCCCAGCATTTT
-	-	TRBV7-2	TRBJ2-1	CASSLGVTGRPAGHHEQFF	TGTGCCAGCAGCTTAGGGGTGACAGGCCGCCCAGCGGGACATCATGAGCAGTTCTTC
-	-	TRBV6-5	TRBJ1-1	CASSYSLLELNTEAFF	TGTGCCAGCAGTTACTCCCTGCTAGAACTGAACACTGAAGCTTTCTTT
-	few	TRBV11-3	TRBJ2-5	CASSLQDGAQYF	TGTGCCAGCAGCTTACAGGACGGGGCCCAGTACTTC
-	-	TRBV5-1	TRBJ1-3	CASSFRGAGNTIYF	TGCGCCAGCAGCTTCCGGGGGGCTGGAAACACCATATATTTT
TRBD1	once	TRBV4-2	TRBJ1-2	CASSQRQGPNYGYTF	TGTGCCAGCAGCCAACGACAGGGTCCTAACTATGGCTACACCTTC
-	once	TRBV10-3	TRBJ1-2	CAISGPPGEGGYTF	TGTGCCATCAGTGGCCCCCCAGGGGAGGGTGGCTACACCTTC
TRBD1	-	TRBV5-1	TRBJ1-3	CASSSLRDRDNTIYF	TGCGCCAGCAGCTCCCTAAGAGACAGGGACAACACCATATATTTT